The T cell receptor beta chain under discussion was sequenced for a study of OX40 agonist ivuxolimab in advanced cancers. Across the study: Around 40% of patients had received prior checkpoint inhibitor therapy.

Unmatched junction bases numbered 4, after V lost 1 base and J lost 2 bases. Germline lookup yields CDR1 SGDLS and CDR2 YYNGEE. CDR3 size: 17 residues. Profiling relied on immunoSEQ multiplex PCR, and the TCRdb table lists in-frame clones only, not all of them. Of some 50,000 clones detected, roughly 84% appear once; the ten largest clones hold approximately 1.5%. The sequence derives from an adult with an advanced solid tumor such as melanoma, head and neck, liver or kidney cancer. The rearrangement joins TRBV9 to TRBJ2-6; the match to TRBD2 covers 9 bases. The sequencing here drew on CD4+ or CD8+ T cells sorted from blood, taken in a trial of the OX40 agonist ivuxolimab. CDR3: CASSVLAGATGANVLTF. CDR3 coding DNA: TGTGCCAGCAGCGTATTAGCGGGAGCTACTGGGGCCAACGTCCTGACTTTC.